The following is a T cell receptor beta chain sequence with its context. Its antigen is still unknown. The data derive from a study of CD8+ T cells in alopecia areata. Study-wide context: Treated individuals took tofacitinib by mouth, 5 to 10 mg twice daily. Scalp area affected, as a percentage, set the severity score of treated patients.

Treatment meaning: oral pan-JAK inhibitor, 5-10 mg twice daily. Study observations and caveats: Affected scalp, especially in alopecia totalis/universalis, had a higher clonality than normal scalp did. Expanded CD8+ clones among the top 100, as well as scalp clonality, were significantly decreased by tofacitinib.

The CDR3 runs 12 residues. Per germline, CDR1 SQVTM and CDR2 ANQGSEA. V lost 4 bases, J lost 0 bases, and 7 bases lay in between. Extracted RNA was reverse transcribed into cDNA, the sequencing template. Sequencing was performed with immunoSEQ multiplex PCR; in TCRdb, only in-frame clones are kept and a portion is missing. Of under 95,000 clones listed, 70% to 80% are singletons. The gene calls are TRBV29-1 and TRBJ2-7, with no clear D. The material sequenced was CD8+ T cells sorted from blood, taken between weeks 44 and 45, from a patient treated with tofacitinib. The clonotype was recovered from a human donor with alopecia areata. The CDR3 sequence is CSVGQDSYEQYF. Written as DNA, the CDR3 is TGCAGCGTTGGCCAGGACTCCTACGAGCAGTACTTC.